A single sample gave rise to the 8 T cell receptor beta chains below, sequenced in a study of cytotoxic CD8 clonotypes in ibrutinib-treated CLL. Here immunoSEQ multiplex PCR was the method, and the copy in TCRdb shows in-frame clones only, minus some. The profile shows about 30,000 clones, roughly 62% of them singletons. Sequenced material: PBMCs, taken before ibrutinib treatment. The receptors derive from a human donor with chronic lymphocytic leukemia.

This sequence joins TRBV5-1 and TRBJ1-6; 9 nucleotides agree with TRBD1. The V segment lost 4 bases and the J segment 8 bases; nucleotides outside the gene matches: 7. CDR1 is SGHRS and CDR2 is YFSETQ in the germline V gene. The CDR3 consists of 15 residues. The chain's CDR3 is CASSPGTGTDSPLHF. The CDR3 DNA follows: TGCGCCAGCAGCCCAGGGACAGGGACCGATTCACCCCTCCACTTT.

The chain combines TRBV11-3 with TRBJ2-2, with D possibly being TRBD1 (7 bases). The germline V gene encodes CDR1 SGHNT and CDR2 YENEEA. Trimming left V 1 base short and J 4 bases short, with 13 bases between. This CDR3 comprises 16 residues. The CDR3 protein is CASSLGGTALTGELFF. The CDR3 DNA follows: TGTGCCAGCAGCTTAGGCGGGACAGCTCTCACCGGGGAGCTGTTTTTT.

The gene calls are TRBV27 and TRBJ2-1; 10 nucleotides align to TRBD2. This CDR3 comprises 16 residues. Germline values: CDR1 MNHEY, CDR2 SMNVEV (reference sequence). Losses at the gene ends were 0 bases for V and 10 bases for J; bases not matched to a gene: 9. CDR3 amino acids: CASSLSMGLASKEQFF. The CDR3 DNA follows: TGTGCCAGCAGTTTATCGATGGGACTAGCGTCGAAGGAGCAGTTCTTC.

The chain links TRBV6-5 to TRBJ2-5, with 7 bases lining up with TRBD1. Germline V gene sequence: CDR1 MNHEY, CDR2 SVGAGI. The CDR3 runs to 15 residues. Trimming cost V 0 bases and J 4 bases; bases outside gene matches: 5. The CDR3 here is CASSYSVAGGETQYF. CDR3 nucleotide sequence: TGTGCCAGCAGTTACTCAGTAGCAGGGGGAGAGACCCAGTACTTC.

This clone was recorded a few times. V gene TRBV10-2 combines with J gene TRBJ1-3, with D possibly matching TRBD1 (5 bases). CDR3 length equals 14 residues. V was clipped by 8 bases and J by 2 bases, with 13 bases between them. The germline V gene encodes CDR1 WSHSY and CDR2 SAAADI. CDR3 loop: CASGSGTTGNTIYF. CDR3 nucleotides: TGCGCCAGCGGGTCCGGGACCACTGGAAACACCATATATTTT.

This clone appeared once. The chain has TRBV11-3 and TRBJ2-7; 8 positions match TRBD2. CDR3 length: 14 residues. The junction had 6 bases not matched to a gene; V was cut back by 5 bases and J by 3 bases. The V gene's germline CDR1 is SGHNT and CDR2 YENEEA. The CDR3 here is CASSAPGTSYEQYF. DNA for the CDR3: TGTGCCAGCAGCGCCCCCGGGACTAGCTACGAGCAGTACTTC.

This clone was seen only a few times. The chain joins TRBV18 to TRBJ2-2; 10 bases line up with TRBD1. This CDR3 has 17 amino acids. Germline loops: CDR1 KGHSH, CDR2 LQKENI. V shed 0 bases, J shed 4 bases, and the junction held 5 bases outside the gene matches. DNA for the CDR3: TGTGCCAGCTCACCACCCGGGACAGGGGTAACCACCGGGGAGCTGTTTTTT. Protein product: CASSPPGTGVTTGELFF.

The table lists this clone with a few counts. The DNA for the CDR3 is TGTGCCAGCAACCCGGGGGGCTCCTATAATTCACCCCTCCACTTT. Protein product: CASNPGGSYNSPLHF. The V gene is TRBV11-2, the J gene TRBJ1-6; D is possibly TRBD1 (5 bases). Trimming removed 7 bases at V and 0 bases at J, with 10 bases between. Germline V gene data show CDR1 as SGHAT and CDR2 as FQNNGV. There are 15 residues in the CDR3. The full variable domain, with the rest looked up from reference TRBV11-2 and TRBJ1-6, is EAGVAQSPRYKIIEKRQSVAFWCNPISGHATLYWYQQILGQGPKLLIQFQNNGVVDDSQLPKDRFSAERLKGVDSTLKIQPAKLEDSAVYLCASNPGGSYNSPLHFGNGTRLTVT.